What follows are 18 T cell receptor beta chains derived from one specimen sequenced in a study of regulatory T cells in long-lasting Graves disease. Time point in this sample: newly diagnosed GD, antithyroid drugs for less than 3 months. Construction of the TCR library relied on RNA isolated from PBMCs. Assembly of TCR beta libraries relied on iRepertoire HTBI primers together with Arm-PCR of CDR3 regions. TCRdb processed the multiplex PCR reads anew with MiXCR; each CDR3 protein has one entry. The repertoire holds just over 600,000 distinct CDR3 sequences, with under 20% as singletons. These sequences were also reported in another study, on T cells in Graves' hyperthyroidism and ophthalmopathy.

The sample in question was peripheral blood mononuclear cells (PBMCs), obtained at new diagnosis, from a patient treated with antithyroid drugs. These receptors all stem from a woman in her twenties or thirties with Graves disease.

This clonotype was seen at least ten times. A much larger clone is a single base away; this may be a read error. The CDR3 DNA sequence: TGTGCCAGCAGTTTCACGGGACGGAATCAGCCCCAGCATTTT. Encoded protein: CASSFTGRNQPQHF. This rearrangement joins TRBV12-3 or TRBV12-4 to TRBJ1-5; TRBD1 might be the D (5 bases). The CDR3 contains 14 residues. With 3 bases removed from V and 4 bases from J, the gap between germline ends came to 10 bases.

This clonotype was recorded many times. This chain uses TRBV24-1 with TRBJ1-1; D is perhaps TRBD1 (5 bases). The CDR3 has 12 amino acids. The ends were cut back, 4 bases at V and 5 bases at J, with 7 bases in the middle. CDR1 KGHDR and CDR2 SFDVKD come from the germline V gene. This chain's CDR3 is CATSDGGTEAFF. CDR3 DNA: TGTGCCACCAGTGACGGGGGGACTGAAGCTTTCTTT.

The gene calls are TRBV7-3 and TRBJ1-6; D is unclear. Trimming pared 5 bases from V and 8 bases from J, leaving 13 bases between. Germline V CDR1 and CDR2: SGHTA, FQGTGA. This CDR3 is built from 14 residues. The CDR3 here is CASSLRLADSPLHF. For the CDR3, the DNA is TGTGCCAGCAGCCTCCGCCTAGCGGATTCACCCCTCCACTTT.

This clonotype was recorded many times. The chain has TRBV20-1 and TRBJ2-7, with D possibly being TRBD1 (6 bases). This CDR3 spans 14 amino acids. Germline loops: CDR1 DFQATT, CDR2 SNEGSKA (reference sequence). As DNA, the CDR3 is TGCAGCGCAAACAGAGTAGACAGGACCTACGAGCAGTACTTC. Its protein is CSANRVDRTYEQYF.

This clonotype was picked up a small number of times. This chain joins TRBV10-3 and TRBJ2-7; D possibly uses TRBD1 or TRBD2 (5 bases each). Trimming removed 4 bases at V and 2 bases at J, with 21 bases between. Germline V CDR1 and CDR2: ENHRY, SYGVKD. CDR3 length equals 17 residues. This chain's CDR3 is CAISGPGVTVRTYEQYF. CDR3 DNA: TGTGCCATCAGTGGCCCCGGGGTGACAGTCCGCACCTACGAGCAGTACTTC.

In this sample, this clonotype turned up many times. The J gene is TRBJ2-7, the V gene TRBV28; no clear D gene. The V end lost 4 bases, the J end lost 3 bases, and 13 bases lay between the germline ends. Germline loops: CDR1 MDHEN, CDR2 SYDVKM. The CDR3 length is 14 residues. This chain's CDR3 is CASSSLAPIYEQYF. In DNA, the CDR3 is TGTGCCAGCAGTTCCCTGGCACCAATCTACGAGCAGTACTTC.

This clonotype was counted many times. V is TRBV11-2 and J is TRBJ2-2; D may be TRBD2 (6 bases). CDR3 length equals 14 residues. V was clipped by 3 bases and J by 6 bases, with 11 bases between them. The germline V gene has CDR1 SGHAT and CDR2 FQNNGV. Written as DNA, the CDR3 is TGTGCCAGCAGCTTGAATCTAGCGCCCGGGGAGCTGTTTTTT. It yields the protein CASSLNLAPGELFF.

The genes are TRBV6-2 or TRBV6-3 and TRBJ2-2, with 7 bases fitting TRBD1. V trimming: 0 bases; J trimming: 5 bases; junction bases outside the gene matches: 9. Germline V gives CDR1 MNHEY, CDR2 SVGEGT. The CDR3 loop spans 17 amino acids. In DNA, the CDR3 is TGTGCCAGCAGTTACTCGATACCGACAGGGACGACCGGGGAGCTGTTTTTT. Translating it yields CASSYSIPTGTTGELFF.

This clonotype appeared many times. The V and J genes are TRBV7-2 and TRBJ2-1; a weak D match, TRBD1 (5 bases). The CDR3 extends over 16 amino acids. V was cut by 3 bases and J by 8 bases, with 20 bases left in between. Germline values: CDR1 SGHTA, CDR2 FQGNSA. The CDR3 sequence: CASSLVGSDWGDEQFF. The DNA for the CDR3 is TGTGCCAGCAGCTTGGTTGGAAGTGACTGGGGCGATGAGCAGTTCTTC.

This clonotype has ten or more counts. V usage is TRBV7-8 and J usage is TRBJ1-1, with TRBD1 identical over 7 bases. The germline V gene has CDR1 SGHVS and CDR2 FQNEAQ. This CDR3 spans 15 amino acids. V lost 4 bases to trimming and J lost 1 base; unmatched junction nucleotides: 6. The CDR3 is CASSWTGTENTEAFF. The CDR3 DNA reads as TGTGCCAGCAGCTGGACGGGGACAGAGAACACTGAAGCTTTCTTT.

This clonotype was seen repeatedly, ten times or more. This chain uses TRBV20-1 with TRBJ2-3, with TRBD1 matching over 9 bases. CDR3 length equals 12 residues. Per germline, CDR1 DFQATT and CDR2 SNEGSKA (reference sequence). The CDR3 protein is CSTGGKGDTQYF. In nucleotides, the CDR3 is TGCTCGACAGGGGGAAAAGGGGATACGCAGTATTTT.

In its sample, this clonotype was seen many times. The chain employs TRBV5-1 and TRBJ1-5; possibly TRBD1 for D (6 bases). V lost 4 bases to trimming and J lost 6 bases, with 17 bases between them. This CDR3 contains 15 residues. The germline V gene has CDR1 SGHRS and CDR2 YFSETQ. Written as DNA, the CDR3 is TGCGCCAGCAGCCCGGACAACAGGGAGGGTCAGCCCCAGCATTTT. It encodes CASSPDNREGQPQHF.

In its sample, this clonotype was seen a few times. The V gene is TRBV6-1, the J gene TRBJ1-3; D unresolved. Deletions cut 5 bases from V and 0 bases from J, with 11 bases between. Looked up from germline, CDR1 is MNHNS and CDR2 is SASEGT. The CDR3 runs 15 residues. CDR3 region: CASSPQDGSGNTIYF. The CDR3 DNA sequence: TGTGCCAGCAGTCCGCAGGACGGCTCTGGAAACACCATATATTTT.

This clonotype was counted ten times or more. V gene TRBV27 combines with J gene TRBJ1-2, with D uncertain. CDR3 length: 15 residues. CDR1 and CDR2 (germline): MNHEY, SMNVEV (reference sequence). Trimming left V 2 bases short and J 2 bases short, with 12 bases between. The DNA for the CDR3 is TGTGCCAGCAGTTTAGGAGGGCCGTGGAACTATGGCTACACCTTC. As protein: CASSLGGPWNYGYTF.

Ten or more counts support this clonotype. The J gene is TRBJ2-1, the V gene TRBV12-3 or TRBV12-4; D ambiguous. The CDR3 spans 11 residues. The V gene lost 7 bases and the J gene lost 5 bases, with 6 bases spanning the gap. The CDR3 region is CASTLHNEQFF. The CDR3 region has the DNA TGTGCCAGCACCCTTCACAATGAGCAGTTCTTC.

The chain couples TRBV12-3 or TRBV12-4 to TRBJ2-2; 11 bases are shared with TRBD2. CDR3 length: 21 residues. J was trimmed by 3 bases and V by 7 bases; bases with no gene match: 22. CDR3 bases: TGTGCCAGCACCGGAGGGGCCCGGGACAGGGCTAGCGGGAGGTACACCGGGGAGCTGTTTTTT. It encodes CASTGGARDRASGRYTGELFF.

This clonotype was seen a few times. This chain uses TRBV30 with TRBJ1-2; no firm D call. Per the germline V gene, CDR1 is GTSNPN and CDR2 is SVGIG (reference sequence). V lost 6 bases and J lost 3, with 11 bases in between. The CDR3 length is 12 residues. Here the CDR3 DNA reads TGTGCCTGTGAACATAAGGACTATGGCTACACCTTC. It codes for CACEHKDYGYTF.

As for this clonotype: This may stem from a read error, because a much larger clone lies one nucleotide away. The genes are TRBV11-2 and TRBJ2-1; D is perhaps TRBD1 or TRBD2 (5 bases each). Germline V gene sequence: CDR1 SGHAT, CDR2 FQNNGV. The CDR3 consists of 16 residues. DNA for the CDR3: TGTGCCAGCAGCTTAGATGTGGGACGGATTAACAATGGGCAGTTCTTC. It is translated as CASSLDVGRINNGQFF.